This T cell receptor beta chain was recovered during a study of shared clonotypes between healthy human individuals. The repertoire was sequenced with immunoSEQ multiplex PCR; TCRdb's copy has only in-frame clones and lacks some. This table has millions of clones, more than 85% appearing once. On this clone itself: The antigen is not known.

The CDR3 extends over 14 amino acids. Per the germline V gene, CDR1 is SGDLS and CDR2 is YYNGEE. Trimming cost V 3 bases and J 5 bases, with 13 bases left between them. Study-wide results and caveats: Naive subsets generally exceeded memory subsets in estimated richness. An effect of sequencing depth on clonotype sharing among donors was expected. Owing to a small donor count, the genetic and exposure-history diversity represented was limited.

As defined, naive CD8 cells were CD45RO-negative and positively selected for CCR7, with terminally differentiated effector memory CD45RA+ cells excluded. The sequencing sample was made of naive CD8+ T cells from PBMCs. The genes are TRBV9 and TRBJ2-3; TRBD1 or TRBD2 may be the D gene (5 bases each). This sequence was found in a man aged 18-30 years in good health. Some clones in this sample may be carry-over from other donors' samples. The CDR3, as DNA: TGTGCCAGCAGCGCCGGGGCTAGACAAGATACGCAGTATTTT. Protein sequence: CASSAGARQDTQYF. Using reference TRBV9 and TRBJ2-3 for the parts outside the CDR3, the full variable domain is DSGVTQTPKHLITATGQRVTLRCSPRSGDLSVYWYQQSLDQGLQFLIQYYNGEERAKGNILERFSAQQFPDLHSELNLSSLELGDSALYFCASSAGARQDTQYFGPGTRLTVL.